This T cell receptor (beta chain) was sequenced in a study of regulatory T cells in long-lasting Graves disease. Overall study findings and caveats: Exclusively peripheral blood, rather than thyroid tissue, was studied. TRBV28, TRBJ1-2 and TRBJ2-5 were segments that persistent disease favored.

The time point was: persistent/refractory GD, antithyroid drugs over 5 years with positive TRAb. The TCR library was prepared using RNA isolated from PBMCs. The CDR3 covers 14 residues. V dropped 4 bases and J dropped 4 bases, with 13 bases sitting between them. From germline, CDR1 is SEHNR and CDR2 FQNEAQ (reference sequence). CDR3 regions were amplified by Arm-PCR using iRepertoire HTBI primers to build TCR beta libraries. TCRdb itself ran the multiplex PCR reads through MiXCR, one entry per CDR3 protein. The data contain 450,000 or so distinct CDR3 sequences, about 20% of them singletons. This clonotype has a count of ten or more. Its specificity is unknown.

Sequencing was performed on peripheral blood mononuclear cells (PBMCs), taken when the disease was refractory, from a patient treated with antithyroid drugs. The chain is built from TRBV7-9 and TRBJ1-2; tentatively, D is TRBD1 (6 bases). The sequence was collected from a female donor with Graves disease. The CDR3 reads CASSSVSGAYGYTF. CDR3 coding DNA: TGTGCCAGCAGCTCCGTATCAGGGGCCTATGGCTACACCTTC.